The entry that follows covers one T cell receptor beta chain sequence. The antigen is undetermined. This entry is derived from a study of immune evolution from preneoplasia to lung adenocarcinoma. General study results and limits: Top clone share appeared to fall from AAH through AIS, MIA, adenocarcinoma. Normal lung had highest clonality; later lesions appeared denser, more diverse. Highest clonality occurred in KRAS-mutant, not EGFR-mutant or double wild-type, nodules.

Between 2014 and 2017, patients underwent resection in Japan or China. This CDR3 is built from 13 residues. In germline, CDR1 is LNHNV, CDR2 YYDKDF (reference sequence). V lost 3 bases, J lost 8 bases, and 11 bases lay in between. Profiling relied on immunoSEQ multiplex PCR, and the TCRdb table lists in-frame clones only, not all of them. Found here are over 30,000 clones, 74% of them singletons; the top ten hold about 6%. The TCR sequence derives from a person aged 55 to 75 with lung adenocarcinoma. This chain links TRBV15 with TRBJ2-1; D is unresolved. Sequenced sample: FFPE invasive lung adenocarcinoma tissue. In DNA, the CDR3 is TGTGCCACCAGCAGGGACCTCTCATATGAGCAGTTCTTC. Encoded protein: CATSRDLSYEQFF.